This TCR beta chain was captured by sequencing in a study of T cell responses to AZD1222 COVID-19 vaccine. General study findings and limits: Baseline serology detected seropositivity in only six AZD1222 recipients. Every sample of the repertoires postdated the peak T cell response. Spike-specific TCR breadth rose after two AZD1222 doses, and depth rose as well.

A remark on this clone: Its target is not known.

Sequencing used immunoSEQ multiplex PCR; TCRdb keeps in-frame clones, though not all of them. The sample records 65,000 to 80,000 clones, under 95% being singletons. The germline V gene has CDR1 MNHEY and CDR2 SVGAGI. This CDR3 has 16 residues. With 0 bases removed from V and 3 bases from J, the gap between germline ends came to 14 bases. This TCR came from an adult in good health. Sample: peripheral blood, taken on day 0 of MenACWY control vaccination. The chain uses TRBV6-5 and TRBJ1-1; D is unclear. CDR3 sequence: CASSYSRVRPDTEAFF. In nucleotides, the CDR3 is TGTGCCAGCAGTTACTCGAGAGTCAGGCCAGACACTGAAGCTTTCTTT.